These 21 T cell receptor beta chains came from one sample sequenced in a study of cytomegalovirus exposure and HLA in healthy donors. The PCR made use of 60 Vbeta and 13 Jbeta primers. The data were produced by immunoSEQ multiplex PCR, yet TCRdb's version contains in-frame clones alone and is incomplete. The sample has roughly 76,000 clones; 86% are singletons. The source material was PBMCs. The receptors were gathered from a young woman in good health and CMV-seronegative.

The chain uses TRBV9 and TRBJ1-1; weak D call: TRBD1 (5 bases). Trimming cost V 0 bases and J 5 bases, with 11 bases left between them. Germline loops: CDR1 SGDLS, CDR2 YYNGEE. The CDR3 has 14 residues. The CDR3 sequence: CASSVGQGDTEAFF. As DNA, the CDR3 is TGTGCCAGCAGCGTAGGTCAAGGGGATACTGAAGCTTTCTTT.

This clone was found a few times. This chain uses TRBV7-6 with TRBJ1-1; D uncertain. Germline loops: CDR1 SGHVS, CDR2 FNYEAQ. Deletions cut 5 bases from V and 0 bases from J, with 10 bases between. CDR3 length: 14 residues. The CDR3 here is CASSPTGMNTEAFF. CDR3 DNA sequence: TGTGCCAGCAGCCCAACCGGGATGAACACTGAAGCTTTCTTT.

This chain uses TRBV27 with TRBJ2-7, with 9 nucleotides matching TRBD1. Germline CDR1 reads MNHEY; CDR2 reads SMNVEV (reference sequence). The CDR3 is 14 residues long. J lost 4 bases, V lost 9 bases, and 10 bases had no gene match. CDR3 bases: TGTGCCAGTAGCGGACAGGGGCCTAGTTACGAGCAGTACTTC. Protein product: CASSGQGPSYEQYF.

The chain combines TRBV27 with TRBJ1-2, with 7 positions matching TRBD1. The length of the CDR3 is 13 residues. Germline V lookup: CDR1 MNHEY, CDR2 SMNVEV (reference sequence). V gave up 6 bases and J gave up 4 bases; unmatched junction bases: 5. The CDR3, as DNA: TGTGCCAGCAGGGAGGGACAGTTCTATGGCTACACCTTC. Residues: CASREGQFYGYTF.

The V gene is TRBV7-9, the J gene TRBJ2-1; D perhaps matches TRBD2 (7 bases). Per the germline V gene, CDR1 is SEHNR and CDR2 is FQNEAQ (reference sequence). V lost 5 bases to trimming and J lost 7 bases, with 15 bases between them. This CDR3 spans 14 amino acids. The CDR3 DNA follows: TGTGCCAGCAGCCGTATGGGAGGGGGGAATGAGCAGTTCTTC. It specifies CASSRMGGGNEQFF.

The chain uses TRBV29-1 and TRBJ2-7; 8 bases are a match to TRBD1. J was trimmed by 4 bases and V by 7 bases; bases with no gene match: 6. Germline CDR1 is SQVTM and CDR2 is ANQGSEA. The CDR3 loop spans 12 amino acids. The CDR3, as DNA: TGCAGCGCAAGCAGGGGGCTGTACGAGCAGTACTTC. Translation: CSASRGLYEQYF.

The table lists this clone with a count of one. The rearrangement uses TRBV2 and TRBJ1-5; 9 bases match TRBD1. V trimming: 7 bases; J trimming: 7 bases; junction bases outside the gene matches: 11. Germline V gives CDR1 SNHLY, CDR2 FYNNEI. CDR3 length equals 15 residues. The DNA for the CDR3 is TGTGCCAGCAATACGGACAGGGGAAAAGGACAGCCCCAGCATTTT. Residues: CASNTDRGKGQPQHF.

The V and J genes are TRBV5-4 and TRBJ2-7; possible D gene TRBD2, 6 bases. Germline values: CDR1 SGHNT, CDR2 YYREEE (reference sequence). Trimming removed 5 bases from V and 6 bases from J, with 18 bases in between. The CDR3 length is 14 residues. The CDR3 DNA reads TGTGCCAGCAGTCGCGCGGAAGGACTACCCGAGCAGTACTTC. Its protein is CASSRAEGLPEQYF.

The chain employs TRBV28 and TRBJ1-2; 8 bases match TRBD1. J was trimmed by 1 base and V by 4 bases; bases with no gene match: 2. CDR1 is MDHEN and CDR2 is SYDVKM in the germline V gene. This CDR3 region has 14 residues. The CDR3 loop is CASSSTGVNYGYTF. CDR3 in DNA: TGTGCCAGCAGTTCGACAGGGGTTAACTATGGCTACACCTTC.

CDR3 region: CASSGGNTEAFF. The DNA of the CDR3 is TGTGCCAGTAGTGGGGGCAACACTGAAGCTTTCTTT. V and J are TRBV19 and TRBJ1-1; weak D call: TRBD1 (6 bases). CDR3 size: 12 residues. Trimming removed 5 bases from V and 2 bases from J, with 6 bases in between. Per germline, CDR1 LNHDA and CDR2 SQIVND (reference sequence).

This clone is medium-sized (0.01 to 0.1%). The DNA for the CDR3 is TGTGCCAGCAGCTTAGAACAGGGTGGGACTAGCGGGGTCTACGAGCAGTACTTC. Its protein is CASSLEQGGTSGVYEQYF. This chain uses TRBV11-3 with TRBJ2-7; 13 bases agree with TRBD2. This CDR3 has 18 amino acids. Germline-derived CDR1 and CDR2 are SGHNT and YENEEA. Trimming removed 0 bases from V and 3 bases from J; junction bases left unmatched: 8.

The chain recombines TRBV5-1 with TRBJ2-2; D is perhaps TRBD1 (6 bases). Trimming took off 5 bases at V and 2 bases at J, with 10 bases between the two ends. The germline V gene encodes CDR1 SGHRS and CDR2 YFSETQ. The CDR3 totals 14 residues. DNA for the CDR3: TGCGCCAGCAGAGGGGACAAAAACACCGGGGAGCTGTTTTTT. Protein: CASRGDKNTGELFF.

Here the CDR3 DNA reads TGTGCCAGTACCGAGGCGGGGGCTGGAAACACCATATATTTT. As protein: CASTEAGAGNTIYF. The rearrangement links TRBV19 to TRBJ1-3; weak D call: TRBD1 (5 bases). V was trimmed by 7 bases and J by 2 bases, leaving 12 bases between them. CDR1 and CDR2 (germline): LNHDA, SQIVND (reference sequence). CDR3 length: 14 amino acids.

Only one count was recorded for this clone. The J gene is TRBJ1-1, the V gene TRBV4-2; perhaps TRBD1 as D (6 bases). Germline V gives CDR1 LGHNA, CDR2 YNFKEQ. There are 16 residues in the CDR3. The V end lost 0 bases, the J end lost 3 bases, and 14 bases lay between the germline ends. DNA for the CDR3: TGTGCCAGCAGCCAAGATAGACAGGTGGGCGACACTGAAGCTTTCTTT. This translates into CASSQDRQVGDTEAFF.

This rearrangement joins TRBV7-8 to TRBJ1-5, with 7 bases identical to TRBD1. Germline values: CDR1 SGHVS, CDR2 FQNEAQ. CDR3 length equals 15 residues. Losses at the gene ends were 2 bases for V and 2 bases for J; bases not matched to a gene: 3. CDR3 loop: CASSLIRGGNQPQHF. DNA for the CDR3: TGTGCCAGCAGCTTAATCAGGGGGGGCAATCAGCCCCAGCATTTT.

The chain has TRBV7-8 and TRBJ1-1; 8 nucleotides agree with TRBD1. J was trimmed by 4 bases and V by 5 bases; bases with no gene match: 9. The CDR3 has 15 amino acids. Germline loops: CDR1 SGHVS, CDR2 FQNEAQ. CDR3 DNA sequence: TGTGCCAGCAGCCCGAGACAGGGGTGGATCACTGAAGCTTTCTTT. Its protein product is CASSPRQGWITEAFF.

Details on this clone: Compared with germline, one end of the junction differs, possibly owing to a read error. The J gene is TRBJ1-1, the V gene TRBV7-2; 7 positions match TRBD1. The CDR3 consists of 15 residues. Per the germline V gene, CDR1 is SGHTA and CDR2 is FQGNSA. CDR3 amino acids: CGSSPLRQGNTEAFF. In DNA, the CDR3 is TGTGGCAGCAGCCCCCTCAGACAGGGGAACACTGAAGCTTTCTTT.

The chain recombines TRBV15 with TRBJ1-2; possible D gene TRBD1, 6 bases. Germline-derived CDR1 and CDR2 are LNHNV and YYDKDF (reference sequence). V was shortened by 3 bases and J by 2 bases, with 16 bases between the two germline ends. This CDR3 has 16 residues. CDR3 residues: CATSRGDISENYGYTF. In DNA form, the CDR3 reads TGTGCCACCAGCAGGGGGGACATTAGTGAGAACTATGGCTACACCTTC.

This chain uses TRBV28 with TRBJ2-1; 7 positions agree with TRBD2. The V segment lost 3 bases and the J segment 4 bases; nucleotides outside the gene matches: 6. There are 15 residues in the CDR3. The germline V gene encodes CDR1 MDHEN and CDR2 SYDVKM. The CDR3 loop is CASSFVASGYNEQFF. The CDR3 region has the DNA TGTGCCAGCAGTTTTGTGGCTAGCGGTTACAATGAGCAGTTCTTC.

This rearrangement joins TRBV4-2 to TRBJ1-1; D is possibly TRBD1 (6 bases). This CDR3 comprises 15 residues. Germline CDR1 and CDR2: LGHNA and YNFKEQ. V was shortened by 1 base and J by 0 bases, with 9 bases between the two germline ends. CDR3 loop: CASSQAGQMNTEAFF. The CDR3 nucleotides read TGTGCCAGCAGCCAAGCGGGACAAATGAACACTGAAGCTTTCTTT.

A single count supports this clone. CDR3 protein: CASSLRVAGDAGELFF. DNA for the CDR3: TGTGCCAGCAGCTTACGTGTAGCGGGAGATGCTGGGGAGCTGTTTTTT. The rearrangement links TRBV7-3 to TRBJ2-2, with TRBD2 matching 9 bases. Germline values: CDR1 SGHTA, CDR2 FQGTGA. V lost 2 bases and J lost 8; bases outside the gene matches: 9. The CDR3 covers 16 residues.